This entry lists 10 T cell receptor beta chains sequenced from one sample in a study of blood T cell repertoires in COVID-19. Libraries were prepared by immunoSEQ multiplex PCR; TCRdb keeps only in-frame clonotypes and omits some of them. The sample shows about 320,000 clones, around 88% of them seen only once. Material for sequencing was peripheral blood. Receptors originate from a woman in her twenties or thirties with COVID-19, enrolled during active disease.

The gene calls are TRBV6-5 and TRBJ1-2; D remains unclear. Germline CDR1 and CDR2: MNHEY and SVGAGI. The CDR3 is 12 amino acids. Trimming removed 8 bases from V and 3 bases from J, with 10 bases in between. CDR3: CASHRRDYGYTF. For the CDR3, the DNA is TGTGCCAGCCACCGGAGAGACTATGGCTACACCTTC.

This rearrangement joins TRBV4-2 to TRBJ2-2; D is uncertain. The CDR3 runs to 14 residues. CDR1 and CDR2 (germline): LGHNA, YNFKEQ. Between the trimmed V and J ends, which lost 1 base and 8 bases, there was a span of 11 bases. CDR3 amino acids: CASSQAQNRGELFF. The CDR3 DNA reads TGTGCCAGCAGCCAAGCACAGAATCGAGGGGAGCTGTTTTTT.

In DNA, the CDR3 is TGTGCCAGTAGTAAGGGGCGGCTGAATATGGGATCCGGGGAGCTGTTTTTT. This codes for CASSKGRLNMGSGELFF. This chain uses TRBV19 with TRBJ2-2; TRBD1 is a possible D gene (5 bases). V lost 4 bases and J 6 bases, leaving 21 bases between the germline ends. The CDR3 consists of 17 residues. Germline loops: CDR1 LNHDA, CDR2 SQIVND (reference sequence).

The chain uses TRBV18 and TRBJ1-2, with D unresolved. There are 14 residues in the CDR3. The germline CDR1 and CDR2 sequences are KGHSH and LQKENI. V was cut by 6 bases and J by 3 bases, with 14 bases left in between. CDR3: CASSPGPTHYGYTF. Written as DNA, the CDR3 is TGTGCCAGCTCCCCGGGTCCGACCCACTATGGCTACACCTTC.

The rearrangement uses TRBV7-2 and TRBJ1-5; 8 bases are a match to TRBD1. The V and J ends lost 4 bases and 7 bases, in that order; junction bases with no gene match: 9. The CDR3 covers 15 residues. Germline V lookup: CDR1 SGHTA, CDR2 FQGNSA. CDR3 residues: CASSYRTGIRQPQHF. CDR3 nucleotides: TGTGCCAGCAGCTATAGGACAGGGATAAGACAGCCCCAGCATTTT.

The rearrangement joins TRBV7-9 to TRBJ2-1, with TRBD1 matching 9 bases. The V gene's germline CDR1 is SEHNR and CDR2 FQNEAQ (reference sequence). V trimming: 6 bases; J trimming: 6 bases; junction bases outside the gene matches: 12. This CDR3 is 16 amino acids long. Here the CDR3 reads CASRFPGTGRSNEQFF. The CDR3 bases are TGTGCCAGCAGATTTCCCGGGACAGGGAGGTCCAATGAGCAGTTCTTC.

The DNA of the CDR3 is TGTGCCAGCAGCTTAGGTCCAGGGGACAATGAGCAGTTCTTC. Its protein product is CASSLGPGDNEQFF. This chain uses TRBV7-2 with TRBJ2-1; a possible D gene is TRBD1 (6 bases). This CDR3 contains 14 residues. Germline values: CDR1 SGHTA, CDR2 FQGNSA. The V gene lost 1 base and the J gene lost 5 bases, with 9 bases spanning the gap. The complete variable domain, with remaining parts taken from reference TRBV7-2 and TRBJ2-1, reads GAGVSQSPSNKVTEKGKDVELRCDPISGHTALYWYRQSLGQGLEFLIYFQGNSAPDKSGLPSDRFSAERTGGSVSTLTIQRTQQEDSAVYLCASSLGPGDNEQFFGPGTRLTVL.

J is TRBJ1-2 and V is TRBV5-1; 10 bases align to TRBD1. Trimming removed 4 bases from V and 5 bases from J; junction bases left unmatched: 8. This CDR3 is 15 amino acids long. The germline V gene encodes CDR1 SGHRS and CDR2 YFSETQ. The CDR3 sequence: CASSLLGTGDYGYTF. CDR3 bases: TGCGCCAGCAGCCTGCTTGGGACAGGGGATTATGGCTACACCTTC.

The rearrangement links TRBV6-5 to TRBJ1-1; D remains unclear. Germline V gene lookup returns CDR1 MNHEY and CDR2 SVGAGI. This CDR3 is 12 amino acids long. Trimming shortened V by 7 bases and J by 0 bases, and 6 bases separated the two germline ends. The CDR3 DNA is TGTGCCAGCATACGGGTGAACACTGAAGCTTTCTTT. Translating it yields CASIRVNTEAFF.

The chain recombines TRBV28 with TRBJ2-3; TRBD1 matches at 10 bases. The CDR3 loop spans 15 amino acids. Trimming at V came to 7 bases and at J to 4 bases, leaving 8 bases not matched to a gene. Germline lookup yields CDR1 MDHEN and CDR2 SYDVKM. CDR3 in DNA: TGTGCCAGCAACGAGGACAGGGGGGGATCAGATACGCAGTATTTT. This translates into CASNEDRGGSDTQYF.